A single sample gave rise to the 13 T cell receptor beta chains below, sequenced in a study of neurological immune-mediated disorders. TCRdb reprocessed the 5' RACE reads with MiXCR, giving one entry per CDR3 protein. The sample has around 32,000 distinct CDR3 sequences, roughly an eighth seen once. The sample comprised PBMCs. These TCRs come from a woman aged 55 to 70 in good health.

Note on this clonotype: The junction departs from the called germline gene at one end, perhaps through a read error. This chain uses TRBV27 with TRBJ1-5; D not certain. The CDR3 covers 15 residues. CDR1 and CDR2 (germline): MNHEY, SMNVEV (reference sequence). The CDR3: CASSLSSGSNLPQHF. The DNA of the CDR3 is TGTGCCAGCAGTTTGTCGAGTGGGAGCAATCTGCCCCAGCATTTT.

There are many counts of this clonotype. V and J are TRBV20-1 and TRBJ2-6; D remains ambiguous. The V and J ends lost 0 bases and 8 bases respectively, with 8 bases between them. The CDR3 is 13 residues long. In germline, CDR1 is DFQATT, CDR2 SNEGSKA (reference sequence). The CDR3 sequence is CSARDATTNVLTF. The CDR3 DNA is TGCAGTGCTAGAGATGCGACAACCAACGTCCTGACTTTC.

This clonotype was found many times. The chain carries TRBV20-1 and TRBJ2-5; 11 nucleotides match TRBD2. CDR1 and CDR2 (germline): DFQATT, SNEGSKA (reference sequence). With V trimmed by 0 bases and J by 5 bases, 8 bases remained unmatched. This CDR3 has 16 amino acids. The CDR3 loop reads CSAREGSGGAMETQYF. As DNA, the CDR3 is TGCAGTGCTAGAGAGGGTAGCGGGGGGGCCATGGAGACCCAGTACTTC.

This clonotype was counted at least ten times. The V call is TRBV7-2, the J call TRBJ2-7, with 12 bases fitting TRBD2. The trim removed 5 bases at V and 3 bases at J, leaving 5 bases unmatched. The germline gives CDR1 SGHTA, CDR2 FQGNSA. The CDR3 runs 15 residues. CDR3 in amino acids: CASSKWTSGDYEQYF. The CDR3 DNA sequence: TGTGCCAGCAGCAAGTGGACTAGCGGGGACTACGAGCAGTACTTC.

This clonotype was observed at least ten times. The rearrangement uses TRBV6-2 or TRBV6-3 and TRBJ2-2; TRBD1 agrees at 11 bases. The CDR3 runs to 14 residues. Germline V CDR1 and CDR2: MNHEY, SVGEGT. The V segment lost 8 bases and the J segment 2 bases; nucleotides outside the gene matches: 1. The CDR3 DNA follows: TGTGCCAGCGGACAGGGGGCCAACACCGGGGAGCTGTTTTTT. It yields the protein CASGQGANTGELFF.

This clonotype was seen ten or more times. It is unclear where the CDR3 begins or ends on the DNA, so no DNA is shown, and the CDR3 is as TCRdb lists it. V is TRBV21-1 and J is TRBJ1-3. TRBV21-1 is recorded as a pseudogene. The CDR3 comprises 16 residues, both ends counted. The CDR3 here is CASILRTFASGNTIYF.

This clonotype was observed many times. The rearrangement uses TRBV7-3 and TRBJ2-1, with D possibly being TRBD2 (5 bases). CDR1 is SGHTA, CDR2 FQGTGA, per germline. CDR3 size: 11 residues. The V end lost 3 bases, the J end lost 9 bases, and 6 bases lay between the germline ends. CDR3 amino acids: CASSLGSEQFF. In DNA, the CDR3 is TGTGCCAGCAGCTTGGGGAGTGAGCAGTTCTTC.

This clonotype was counted many times. The gene calls are TRBV5-1 and TRBJ2-3; D ambiguous. Deletions cut 3 bases from V and 4 bases from J, with 15 bases between. The CDR3 covers 15 residues. Germline lookup yields CDR1 SGHRS and CDR2 YFSETQ. The CDR3 is CASSSTFRPADTQYF. The DNA for the CDR3 is TGCGCCAGCAGCTCGACGTTCCGACCCGCAGATACGCAGTATTTT.

The V call is TRBV5-1, the J call TRBJ1-1; 7 bases match TRBD1. CDR1 is SGHRS, CDR2 YFSETQ, per germline. The CDR3 spans 14 residues. The V gene end was trimmed by 6 bases and the J gene end by 3 bases; junction bases not matched to a gene: 8. The CDR3 DNA reads TGCGCCAGCACCAAACAGGGGCCTTACACTGAAGCTTTCTTT. Protein: CASTKQGPYTEAFF.

The table lists this clonotype with a few counts. The chain links TRBV7-3 to TRBJ2-1, with 13 positions matching TRBD2. The length of the CDR3 is 20 residues. CDR1 SGHTA and CDR2 FQGTGA come from the germline V gene. Losses at the gene ends were 2 bases for V and 4 bases for J; bases not matched to a gene: 14. In nucleotides, the CDR3 is TGTGCCAGCAGCTTATTAGGGGGACTAGCGGGGTGGCAGGGGTACAATGAGCAGTTCTTC. Protein sequence: CASSLLGGLAGWQGYNEQFF.

This clonotype was counted many times. This chain links TRBV12-3 or TRBV12-4 with TRBJ1-2; no reliable D call. Trimming stripped 2 bases from V and 5 bases from J, with 9 bases between. The CDR3 length is 13 residues. The CDR3 loop is CASSLKGLYGYTF. In DNA, the CDR3 is TGTGCCAGCAGTTTAAAAGGCCTGTATGGCTACACCTTC.

This clonotype was picked up many times. The chain employs TRBV29-1 and TRBJ2-1; 8 nucleotides agree with TRBD2. There are 14 residues in the CDR3. The ends lost 5 bases at V and 4 bases at J; junction bases unmatched: 7. Germline V lookup: CDR1 SQVTM, CDR2 ANQGSEA. CDR3 coding DNA: TGCAGCGTTCGAAGCGGGGGTTTATACAATGAGCAGTTCTTC. The encoded protein is CSVRSGGLYNEQFF.

As for this clonotype: At one end the junction does not follow the germline gene, possibly because of a read error. The V gene is TRBV7-2, the J gene TRBJ2-5, with 10 nucleotides matching TRBD1. CDR1 and CDR2 (germline): SGHTA, FQGNSA. The CDR3 covers 16 residues. The CDR3 spells CANSLAGQGPQETRYF. Here the CDR3 DNA reads TGTGCCAACAGCTTAGCGGGACAGGGGCCACAAGAGACCCGGTACTTC. The entire variable domain, with the rest obtained from reference TRBV7-2 and TRBJ2-5, is as follows: GAGVSQSPSNKVTEKGKDVELRCDPISGHTALYWYRQSLGQGLEFLIYFQGNSAPDKSGLPSDRFSAERTGGSVSTLTIQRTQQEDSAVYLCANSLAGQGPQETRYFGPGTRLLVL.